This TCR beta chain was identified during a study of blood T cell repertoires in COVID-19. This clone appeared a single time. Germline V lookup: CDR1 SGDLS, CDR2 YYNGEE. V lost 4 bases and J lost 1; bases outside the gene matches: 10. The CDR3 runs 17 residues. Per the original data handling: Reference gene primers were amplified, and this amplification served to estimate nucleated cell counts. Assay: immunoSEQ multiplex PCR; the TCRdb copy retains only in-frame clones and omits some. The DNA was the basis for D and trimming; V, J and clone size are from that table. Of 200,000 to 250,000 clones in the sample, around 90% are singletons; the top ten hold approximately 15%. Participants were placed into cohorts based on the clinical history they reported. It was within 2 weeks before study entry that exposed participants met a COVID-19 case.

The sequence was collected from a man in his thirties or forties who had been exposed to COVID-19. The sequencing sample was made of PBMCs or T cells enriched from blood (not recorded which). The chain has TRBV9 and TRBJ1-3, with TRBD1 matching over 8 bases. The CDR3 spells CASSLGQGADSGNTIYF. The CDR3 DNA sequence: TGTGCCAGCAGCTTAGGACAGGGTGCGGATTCTGGAAACACCATATATTTT. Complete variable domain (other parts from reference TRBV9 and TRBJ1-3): DSGVTQTPKHLITATGQRVTLRCSPRSGDLSVYWYQQSLDQGLQFLIQYYNGEERAKGNILERFSAQQFPDLHSELNLSSLELGDSALYFCASSLGQGADSGNTIYFGEGSWLTVV.